The clone carrying this T cell receptor (beta chain) was seen ten or more times. The data are from a study of regulatory T cells in long-lasting Graves disease. The CDR3 is 15 amino acids. Germline CDR1 and CDR2: SGHTA and FQGNSA. Trimming took off 4 bases at V and 4 bases at J, with 11 bases between the two ends. Through Arm-PCR of CDR3 regions and iRepertoire HTBI primers, TCR beta libraries were built. TCRdb ran MiXCR on the multiplex PCR reads and lists one entry per CDR3 protein. The data contain about 350,000 distinct CDR3 sequences, 15% to 20% of them singletons. The time point was: newly diagnosed GD, antithyroid drugs for less than 3 months. PBMC-derived RNA was used for the TCR library. This sample also belongs to another study, concerning T cells in Graves' hyperthyroidism and ophthalmopathy. From that paper: Classification by a 13 V-J model distinguished ophthalmopathy from stable hyperthyroidism.

The chain links TRBV7-2 to TRBJ2-6; D gene ambiguous. The specimen was peripheral blood mononuclear cells (PBMCs), collected at new diagnosis, from a patient treated with antithyroid drugs. The TCR comes from a woman younger than 35 with Graves disease. Here the CDR3 DNA reads TGTGCCAGCAGCTCTTTCCGATGGGGGGCCAACGTCCTGACTTTC. Protein product: CASSSFRWGANVLTF.